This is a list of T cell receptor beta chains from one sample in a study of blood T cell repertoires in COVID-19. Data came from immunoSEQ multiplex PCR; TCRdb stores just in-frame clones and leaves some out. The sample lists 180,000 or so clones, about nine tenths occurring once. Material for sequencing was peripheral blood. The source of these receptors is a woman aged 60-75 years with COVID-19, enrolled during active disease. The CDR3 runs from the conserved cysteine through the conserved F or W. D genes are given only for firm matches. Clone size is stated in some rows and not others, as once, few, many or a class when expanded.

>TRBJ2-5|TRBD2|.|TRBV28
CASSFTLAGQETQYF
TGTGCCAGCAGTTTCACCCTAGCGGGACAAGAGACCCAGTACTTC
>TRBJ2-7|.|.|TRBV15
CATSRAAGSYEQYF
TGTGCCACCAGCAGAGCTGCGGGATCCTACGAGCAGTACTTC
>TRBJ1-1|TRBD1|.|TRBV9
CASSADRVYQGNTEAFF
TGTGCCAGCAGCGCCGACAGGGTTTACCAAGGAAACACTGAAGCTTTCTTT
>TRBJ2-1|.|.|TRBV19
CASSKLGTSREQFF
TGTGCCAGTAGTAAGTTGGGCACTAGCAGAGAGCAGTTCTTC
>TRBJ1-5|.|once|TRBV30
CAWSLGNTAFNQPQHF
TGTGCCTGGAGCCTTGGTAATACAGCTTTCAATCAGCCCCAGCATTTT
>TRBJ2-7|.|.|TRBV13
CASSFQFGSHYEQYF
TGTGCCAGCAGCTTCCAATTCGGGTCACACTACGAGCAGTACTTC
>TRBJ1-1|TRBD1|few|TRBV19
CASKLGQVIGLAFF
TGTGCCAGTAAACTCGGACAGGTCATTGGGCTGGCTTTCTTT
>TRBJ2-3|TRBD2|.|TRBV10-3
CAISESELAGTYTDTQYF
TGTGCCATCAGTGAGTCGGAACTAGCGGGGACCTACACAGATACGCAGTATTTT
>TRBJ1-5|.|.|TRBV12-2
CASRLGIWGVREQPQHF
TGTGCAAGTCGCTTAGGGATCTGGGGGGTTCGGGAGCAGCCCCAGCATTTT
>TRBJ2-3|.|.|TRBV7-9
CASSLSTTDTQYF
TGTGCCAGCAGTCTCTCGACTACGGATACGCAGTATTTT
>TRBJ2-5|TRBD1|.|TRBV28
CASRRQGRETQYF
TGTGCCAGCAGACGACAGGGGAGAGAGACCCAGTACTTC
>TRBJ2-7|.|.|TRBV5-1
CASSRGAPTFTSYEQYF
TGCGCCAGCAGCCGTGGGGCTCCAACGTTCACTTCCTACGAGCAGTACTTC
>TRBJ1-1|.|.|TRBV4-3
CASSSSGTEAFF
TGCGCCAGCAGTTCTAGTGGTACTGAAGCTTTCTTT
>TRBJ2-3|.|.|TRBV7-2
CASSPYIGSPLDTQYF
TGTGCCAGCAGCCCTTATATTGGGAGCCCACTGGATACGCAGTATTTT
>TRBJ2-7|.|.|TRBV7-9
CASSIQGYEQYF
TGTGCCAGCAGCATACAGGGCTACGAGCAGTACTTC
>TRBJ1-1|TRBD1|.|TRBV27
CASRDRAGAFF
TGTGCCAGCCGAGACAGGGCTGGAGCTTTCTTT
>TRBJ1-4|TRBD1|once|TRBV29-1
CSVQGARNEKLFF
TGCAGCGTGCAGGGGGCTCGTAATGAAAAACTGTTTTTT
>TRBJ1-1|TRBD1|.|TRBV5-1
CASSFQGDTEAFF
TGCGCCAGCAGCTTCCAGGGGGACACTGAAGCTTTCTTT
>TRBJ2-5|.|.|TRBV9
CASSVGLVGDETQYF
TGTGCCAGCAGCGTAGGACTCGTGGGAGATGAGACCCAGTACTTC
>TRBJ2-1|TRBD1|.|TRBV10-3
CAIRTGTGGIDEQFF
TGTGCCATCAGGACCGGGACAGGGGGTATCGATGAGCAGTTCTTC
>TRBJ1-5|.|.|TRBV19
CASSISAGGNQPQHF
TGTGCCAGTAGTATATCGGCAGGGGGCAATCAGCCCCAGCATTTT
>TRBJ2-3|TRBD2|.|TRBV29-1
CSSGGANTDTQYF
TGCAGCTCGGGGGGGGCGAACACAGATACGCAGTATTTT
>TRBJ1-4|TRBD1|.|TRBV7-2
CATAPDRVGANEKLFF
TGTGCCACCGCACCTGACAGGGTCGGGGCTAATGAAAAACTGTTTTTT
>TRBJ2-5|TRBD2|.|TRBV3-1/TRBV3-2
CASSQAAGAQETQYF
TGTGCCAGCAGCCAAGCTGCGGGAGCTCAAGAGACCCAGTACTTC
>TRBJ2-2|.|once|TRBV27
CASSFRIFGGPSGELFF
TGTGCCAGCAGTTTCCGGATCTTCGGGGGGCCTAGCGGGGAGCTGTTTTTT
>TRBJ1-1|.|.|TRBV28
CASSLLGDTEAFF
TGTGCCAGCAGTTTATTAGGGGACACTGAAGCTTTCTTT
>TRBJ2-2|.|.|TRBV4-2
CASSQDLGGGRETGELFF
TGTGCCAGCAGCCAAGATTTAGGCGGGGGCCGGGAAACCGGGGAGCTGTTTTTT
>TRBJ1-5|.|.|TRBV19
CASRSQFSNQPQHF
TGTGCCAGTAGATCCCAGTTTTCCAATCAGCCCCAGCATTTT
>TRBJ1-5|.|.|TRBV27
CASSLSRNQPQHF
TGTGCCAGCAGTTTATCGAGGAATCAGCCCCAGCATTTT
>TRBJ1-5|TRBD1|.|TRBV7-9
CASSSDRDSNQPQHF
TGTGCCAGCAGCTCCGACAGGGATAGCAATCAGCCCCAGCATTTT
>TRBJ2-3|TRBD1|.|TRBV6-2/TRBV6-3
CASSYSRGRGTQYF
TGTGCCAGCAGTTACTCGAGGGGGCGCGGTACGCAGTATTTT